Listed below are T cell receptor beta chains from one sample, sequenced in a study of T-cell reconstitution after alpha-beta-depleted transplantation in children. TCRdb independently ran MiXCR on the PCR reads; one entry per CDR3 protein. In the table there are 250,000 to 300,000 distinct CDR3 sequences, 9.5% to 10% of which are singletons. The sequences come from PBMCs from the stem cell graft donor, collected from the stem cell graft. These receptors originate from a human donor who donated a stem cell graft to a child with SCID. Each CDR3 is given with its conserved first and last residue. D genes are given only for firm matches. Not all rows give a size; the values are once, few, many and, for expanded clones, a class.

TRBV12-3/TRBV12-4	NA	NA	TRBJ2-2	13	CASRTLLTGELFF	TGTGCCAGCAGGACACTCCTCACCGGGGAGCTGTTTTTT
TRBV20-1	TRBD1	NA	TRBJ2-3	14	CSAKKGGVADTQYF	TGCAGTGCTAAAAAAGGGGGCGTCGCAGATACGCAGTATTTT
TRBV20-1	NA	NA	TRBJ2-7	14	CSVNSGRGSYEQYF	TGCAGTGTGAATAGCGGCCGAGGCTCCTACGAGCAGTACTTC
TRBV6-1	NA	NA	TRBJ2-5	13	CASRATRGRTQYF	TGTGCCAGCAGGGCCACTAGGGGAAGGACCCAGTACTTC
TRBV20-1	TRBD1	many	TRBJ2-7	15	CSARDGGQGAYEQYF	TGCAGTGCTAGAGATGGGGGACAGGGGGCCTACGAGCAGTACTTC
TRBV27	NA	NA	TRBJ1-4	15	CASKRQLSYNEKLFF	TGTGCCAGCAAGCGACAGCTTTCTTATAATGAAAAACTGTTTTTT
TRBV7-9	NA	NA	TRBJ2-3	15	CASSTPARGTDTQYF	TGTGCCAGCAGCACTCCCGCCCGGGGTACAGATACGCAGTATTTT
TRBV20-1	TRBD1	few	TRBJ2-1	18	CSARAQGALRSSYNEQFF	TGCAGTGCTAGAGCTCAGGGGGCACTAAGAAGCTCCTACAATGAGCAGTTCTTC
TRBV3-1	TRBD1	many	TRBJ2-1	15	CASSQVRTGRNEQFF	TGTGCCAGCAGCCAAGTTAGGACAGGGAGAAATGAGCAGTTCTTC
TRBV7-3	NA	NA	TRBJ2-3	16	CASSPGLDRGTDTQYF	TGTGCCAGCAGCCCGGGGCTTGACCGAGGCACAGATACGCAGTATTTT
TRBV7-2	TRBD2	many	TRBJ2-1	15	CASSLISGGAGEQFF	TGTGCCAGCAGCTTAATTAGCGGGGGGGCCGGGGAGCAGTTCTTC
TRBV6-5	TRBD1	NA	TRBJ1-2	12	CAARTGVYGYTF	TGTGCCGCGAGGACAGGGGTATATGGCTACACCTTC
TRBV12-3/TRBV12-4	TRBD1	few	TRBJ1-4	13	CASGRDSNEKLFF	TGTGCCAGCGGCCGGGACAGTAATGAAAAACTGTTTTTT
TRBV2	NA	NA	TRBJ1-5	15	CASRGEVYSNQPQHF	TGTGCCAGCAGGGGGGAAGTCTATAGCAATCAGCCCCAGCATTTT
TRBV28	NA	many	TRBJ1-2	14	CASSLSRQNYGYTF	TGTGCCAGCAGTTTATCGAGACAGAACTATGGCTACACCTTC
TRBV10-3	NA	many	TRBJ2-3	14	CAISASYSTDTQYF	TGTGCCATCAGTGCTTCCTATAGCACAGATACGCAGTATTTT
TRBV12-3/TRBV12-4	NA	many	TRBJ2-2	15	CASSFTLPPTGELFF	TGTGCCAGCAGTTTTACCCTGCCTCCTACCGGGGAGCTGTTTTTT
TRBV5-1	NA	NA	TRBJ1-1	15	CASSLDGRANTEAFF	TGCGCCAGCAGCTTGGACGGGCGTGCGAACACTGAAGCTTTCTTT
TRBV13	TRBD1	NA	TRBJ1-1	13	CASSQGGETEAFF	TGTGCCAGCAGCCAGGGGGGGGAGACTGAAGCTTTCTTT
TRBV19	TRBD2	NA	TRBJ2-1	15	CASREGLAGGNEQFF	TGTGCCAGTAGAGAGGGTCTAGCGGGGGGCAATGAGCAGTTCTTC
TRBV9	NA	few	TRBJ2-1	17	CASSVASGPSSYNEQFF	TGTGCCAGCAGCGTAGCGTCTGGGCCGAGCTCCTACAATGAGCAGTTCTTC
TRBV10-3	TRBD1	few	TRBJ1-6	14	CAISGDRGNSPLHF	TGTGCCATCAGTGGGGACAGGGGCAATTCACCCCTCCACTTT
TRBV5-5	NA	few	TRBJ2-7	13	CASSFDQTYEQYF	TGTGCCAGCAGCTTCGACCAAACCTACGAGCAGTACTTC
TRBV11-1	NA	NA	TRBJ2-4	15	CASSLNAWAKNIQYF	TGTGCCAGCAGCTTAAATGCCTGGGCCAAAAACATTCAGTACTTC
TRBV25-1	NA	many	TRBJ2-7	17	CASSDPQGTTSSYEQYF	TGTGCCAGCAGTGACCCCCAGGGGACTACTAGCTCCTACGAGCAGTACTTC
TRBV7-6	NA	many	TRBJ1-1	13	CASSLYRSAEAFF	TGTGCCAGCAGCTTATACCGGAGCGCTGAAGCTTTCTTT
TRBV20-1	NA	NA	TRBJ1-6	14	CCARDSGKSSPLHF	TGCTGTGCTAGAGATTCAGGGAAGTCTTCACCCCTCCACTTT
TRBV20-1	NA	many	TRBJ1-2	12	CSASTGNYGYTF	TGCAGTGCCTCAACAGGGAACTATGGCTACACCTTC
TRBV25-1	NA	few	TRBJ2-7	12	CASSEFLGEQYF	TGTGCCAGCAGTGAATTTTTGGGGGAGCAGTACTTC
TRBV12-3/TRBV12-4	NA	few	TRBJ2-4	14	CASTLDLAKNIQYF	TGTGCCAGCACGTTGGACCTAGCCAAAAACATTCAGTACTTC
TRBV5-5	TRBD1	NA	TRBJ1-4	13	CASSQQGAEKLFF	TGTGCCAGCAGCCAACAGGGGGCTGAAAAACTGTTTTTT
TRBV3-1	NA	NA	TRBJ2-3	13	CASSRSSGDTQYF	TGTGCCAGCAGCCGGTCGTCGGGAGATACGCAGTATTTT
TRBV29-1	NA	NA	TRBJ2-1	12	CSAWGLDNEQFF	TGCAGCGCCTGGGGCCTGGACAATGAGCAGTTCTTC
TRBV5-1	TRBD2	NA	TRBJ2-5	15	CASSSGLAVSSAQYF	TGCGCCAGCAGCTCAGGACTAGCGGTATCAAGCGCCCAGTACTTC
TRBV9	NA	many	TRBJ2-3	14	CASSVWDHPDTQYF	TGTGCCAGCAGCGTATGGGACCACCCAGATACGCAGTATTTT
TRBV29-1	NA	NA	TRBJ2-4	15	CSVEISIGAKNIQYF	TGCAGCGTTGAGATCAGCATCGGGGCCAAAAACATTCAGTACTTC
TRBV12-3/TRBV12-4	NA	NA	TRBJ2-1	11	CASSFWDEQFF	TGTGCCAGCAGTTTTTGGGATGAGCAGTTCTTC
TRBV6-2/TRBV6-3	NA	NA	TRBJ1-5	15	CASSSRGSWSQPQHF	TGTGCCAGCAGTTCCCGGGGGTCTTGGAGTCAGCCCCAGCATTTT
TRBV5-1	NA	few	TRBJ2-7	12	CASSSSSLQQYF	TGCGCCAGCAGCTCGAGCTCACTCCAGCAGTACTTC
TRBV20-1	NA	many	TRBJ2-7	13	CSARAYYSYEQYF	TGCAGTGCTAGAGCATATTACTCCTACGAGCAGTACTTC
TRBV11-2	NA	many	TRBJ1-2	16	CASSLGARQPNYGYTF	TGTGCCAGCAGCTTAGGGGCACGACAACCGAACTATGGCTACACCTTC
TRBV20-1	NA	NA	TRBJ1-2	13	CSARAQGGEGYTF	TGCAGTGCTAGAGCCCAGGGAGGTGAGGGCTACACCTTC
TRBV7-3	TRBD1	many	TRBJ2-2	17	CASSSQGQGANTGELFF	TGTGCCAGCAGCTCTCAGGGACAGGGGGCGAACACCGGGGAGCTGTTTTTT